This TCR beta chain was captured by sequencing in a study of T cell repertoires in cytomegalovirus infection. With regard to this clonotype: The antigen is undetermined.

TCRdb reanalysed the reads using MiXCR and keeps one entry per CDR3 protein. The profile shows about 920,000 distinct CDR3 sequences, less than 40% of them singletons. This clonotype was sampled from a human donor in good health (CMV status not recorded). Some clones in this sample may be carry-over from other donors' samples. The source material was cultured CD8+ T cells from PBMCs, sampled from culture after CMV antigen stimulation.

This CDR3 is CASSHERGTEAFF. CDR3 in DNA: TGCGCCAGCAGCCACGAAAGGGGAACTGAAGCTTTCTTT. The J gene is TRBJ1-1, the V gene TRBV4-3, with D possibly being TRBD1 (5 bases). Germline CDR1 is LGHNA and CDR2 is YSLEER. The CDR3 has 13 residues. Deletions cut 3 bases from V and 5 bases from J, with 10 bases between.